These 18 T cell receptor beta chains share one sample of origin, sequenced in a study of CD8 T cells in Susac syndrome. cDNA came from about 0.51 to 1 ug RNA primed by random hexamers. TCRdb processed the immunoSEQ multiplex PCR reads anew with MiXCR; each CDR3 protein has one entry. Among 100,000 to 150,000 distinct CDR3 sequences listed, over 90% were seen once. Specimen: CD8+ T cells from PBMCs. Receptors originate from a human donor with multiple sclerosis.

This chain uses TRBV4-2 with TRBJ2-5; D ambiguous. Trimming pared 1 base from V and 5 bases from J, leaving 14 bases between. CDR1 is LGHNA and CDR2 is YNFKEQ in the germline V gene. The CDR3 loop spans 15 amino acids. CDR3 region: CASSQGPSDMETQYF. CDR3 nucleotide sequence: TGTGCCAGCAGCCAAGGGCCCAGCGACATGGAGACCCAGTACTTC.

V and J are TRBV4-1 and TRBJ2-7; no clear D gene. V shed 1 base and J shed 7 bases, with 20 bases lying between them. CDR3 size: 16 residues. The V gene's germline CDR1 is MGHRA and CDR2 YSYEKL. The CDR3 protein is CASSQGPHGTGEEQYF. The CDR3 DNA reads TGCGCCAGCAGCCAAGGCCCCCACGGTACCGGAGAAGAGCAGTACTTC.

The chain recombines TRBV9 with TRBJ2-1, with D tentatively TRBD1 (5 bases). V was shortened by 4 bases and J by 7 bases, with 24 bases between the two germline ends. The germline V gene encodes CDR1 SGDLS and CDR2 YYNGEE. CDR3 size: 17 residues. The chain's CDR3 is CASSSGPGPGTWNEQFF. The CDR3 region has the DNA TGTGCCAGCAGCTCAGGGCCGGGCCCCGGTACGTGGAATGAGCAGTTCTTC.

The chain uses TRBV5-4 and TRBJ2-7; D possibly corresponds to TRBD1 (5 bases). The CDR3 has 12 amino acids. CDR1 and CDR2 (germline): SGHNT, YYREEE (reference sequence). V was trimmed by 0 bases and J by 7 bases, leaving 8 bases between them. As DNA, the CDR3 is TGTGCCAGCAGCTTGGGACAGTCAGAGCAGTACGTC. This translates into CASSLGQSEQYV.

The chain is built from TRBV23-1 and TRBJ2-5; D possibly matches TRBD1 or TRBD2 (6 bases each). TRBV23-1 is marked as an open reading frame, function uncertain. V shed 11 bases and J shed 4 bases, with 20 bases lying between them. The CDR3 has 14 amino acids. CDR3 sequence reads: CALNTGASGETQYF. Here the CDR3 DNA reads TGCGCCCTCAATACGGGGGCATCAGGAGAGACCCAGTACTTC.

The V call is TRBV2, the J call TRBJ2-5; TRBD2 aligns across 9 bases. The V gene end was trimmed by 7 bases and the J gene end by 6 bases; junction bases not matched to a gene: 9. This CDR3 contains 14 residues. CDR1 is SNHLY and CDR2 is FYNNEI in the germline V gene. In DNA, the CDR3 is TGTGCCAGCATTCGGCGGGAGGGCCCGAAGACCCAGTACTTC. Its protein product is CASIRREGPKTQYF.

The V and J genes are TRBV5-8 and TRBJ1-4, with 10 bases aligning to TRBD1. The germline CDR1 and CDR2 sequences are SGHTS and YDEGEE. Germline trimming cut 2 bases from V and 7 bases from J; bases unmatched to any gene: 5. The CDR3 sequence is 15 residues long. The CDR3 spells CASSFLGTGAEKLFF. The CDR3 nucleotides read TGTGCCAGCAGCTTCCTCGGGACAGGGGCTGAAAAACTGTTTTTT.

The chain carries TRBV7-3 and TRBJ2-1; 9 bases fit TRBD2. CDR1 is SGHTA, CDR2 FQGTGA, per germline. The CDR3 contains 18 residues. Trimming took 0 bases from V and 4 from J; bases not matched to a gene: 10. CDR3 amino acids: CASSLTSRASGAYNEQFF. In nucleotides, the CDR3 is TGTGCCAGCAGCTTAACCTCTAGGGCTAGCGGGGCTTACAATGAGCAGTTCTTC.

The chain employs TRBV7-2 and TRBJ2-7; D might be TRBD1 or TRBD2, each matching 5 bases. CDR3 length: 15 amino acids. V was clipped by 1 base and J by 2 bases, with 12 bases between them. Germline loops: CDR1 SGHTA, CDR2 FQGNSA. The CDR3 nucleotides read TGTGCCAGCAGCTTAGATGGGACGGATACCTACGAGCAGTACGTC. It yields the protein CASSLDGTDTYEQYV.

V and J are TRBV27 and TRBJ2-7; 11 nucleotides align to TRBD1. The CDR3 is made up of 15 amino acids. CDR1 and CDR2 (germline): MNHEY, SMNVEV (reference sequence). Trimming at V came to 6 bases and at J to 6 bases, leaving 10 bases not matched to a gene. In nucleotides, the CDR3 is TGTGCCAGCAGCCCAATCTCCGGGACAGGGGGCGAGCAGTACTTC. Translation: CASSPISGTGGEQYF.

This chain connects TRBV2 to TRBJ2-7; 7 nucleotides match TRBD1. The CDR3 extends over 14 amino acids. Germline-derived CDR1 and CDR2 are SNHLY and FYNNEI. J was trimmed by 5 bases and V by 6 bases; bases with no gene match: 10. CDR3 bases: TGTGCCAGCAGGGAGTTGACAGGGATCCACGAGCAGTACTTC. Its translation is CASRELTGIHEQYF. Combining the CDR3 with reference TRBV2 and TRBJ2-7 gives the whole variable domain EPEVTQTPSHQVTQMGQEVILRCVPISNHLYFYWYRQILGQKVEFLVSFYNNEISEKSEIFDDQFSVERPDGSNFTLKIRSTKLEDSAMYFCASRELTGIHEQYFGPGTRLTVT.

J is TRBJ2-3 and V is TRBV6-2 or TRBV6-3; D uncertain. Germline V lookup: CDR1 MNHEY, CDR2 SVGEGT. The ends were cut back, 4 bases at V and 0 bases at J, with 11 bases in the middle. The CDR3 extends over 15 amino acids. The CDR3 sequence is CASSSFTPSTDTQYF. The CDR3, as DNA: TGTGCCAGCAGTTCGTTTACGCCTAGCACAGATACGCAGTATTTT.

The genes are TRBV3-1 and TRBJ2-7, with 9 positions matching TRBD1. Per germline, CDR1 LGHDT and CDR2 YNNKEL (reference sequence). V lost 4 bases, J lost 3 bases, and 4 bases stayed unmatched. This CDR3 comprises 14 residues. CDR3 residues: CASSRRDRDYEQYV. CDR3 in DNA: TGTGCCAGCAGCCGTCGGGACAGGGACTACGAGCAGTACGTC.

V and J are TRBV7-9 and TRBJ2-4; TRBD1 is a possible D gene (5 bases). From germline, CDR1 is SEHNR and CDR2 FQNEAQ (reference sequence). The CDR3 is made up of 13 amino acids. Deletions cut 5 bases from V and 6 bases from J, with 11 bases between. The CDR3 region is CASSTPQGNIQYF. The CDR3 bases are TGTGCCAGCAGCACGCCGCAGGGAAACATTCAGTACTTC.

This rearrangement joins TRBV3-1 to TRBJ1-1; a possible D gene is TRBD1 (5 bases). CDR1 LGHDT and CDR2 YNNKEL come from the germline V gene (reference sequence). The CDR3 covers 13 residues. V lost 3 bases and J 4 bases, leaving 9 bases between the germline ends. The CDR3 protein is CASSHPGGTEAFF. The CDR3 DNA follows: TGTGCCAGCAGCCATCCTGGGGGCACTGAAGCTTTCTTT.

The chain has TRBV9 and TRBJ2-1, with a weak D call TRBD2 (7 bases). Between the trimmed V and J ends, which lost 0 bases and 4 bases, there was a span of 11 bases. This CDR3 has 15 residues. Germline CDR1 is SGDLS and CDR2 is YYNGEE. The CDR3 region has the DNA TGTGCCAGCAGCGTAGAAGGGGGGGCATACAATGAGCAGTTCTTC. Translated: CASSVEGGAYNEQFF.

This clonotype was seen a few times. The chain is built from TRBV15 and TRBJ2-5; D perhaps matches TRBD1 (6 bases). V lost 5 bases to trimming and J lost 7 bases, with 17 bases between them. This CDR3 has 14 residues. Germline CDR1 LNHNV, CDR2 YYDKDF (reference sequence). Here the CDR3 DNA reads TGTGCCACCAGCGGACGCACAGGGCAGGGGACCCAGTACTTC. Its protein product is CATSGRTGQGTQYF.

V and J are TRBV24-1 and TRBJ2-2, with D unclear. Germline V lookup: CDR1 KGHDR, CDR2 SFDVKD. Trimming took off 12 bases at V and 3 bases at J, with 16 bases between the two ends. The CDR3 is 14 amino acids. The DNA for the CDR3 is TGTGCCTGTTCTCGCCGGACGGACACCGGGGAGCTGTTTTTT. Amino acid sequence: CACSRRTDTGELFF.